The rows below give T cell receptor beta chains drawn from one sample of a study of shared clonotypes between healthy human individuals. TCRdb's table, derived via immunoSEQ multiplex PCR, lists solely in-frame clones and lacks some. The sample consists of under 1,100,000 clones, about 77% of them appearing once. Specimen: memory CD4+ T cells sorted from blood. Receptors were obtained from a man aged 18 to 29 in good health. CDR3s leave out the opening cysteine and the closing phenylalanine or tryptophan. Each record gives: V gene, CDR3 protein.

>TRBV7-2
ASSPREGTQPQH
>TRBV5-4
ASSAGTNEKLF
>TRBV7-2
ASRGDSNYGYT
>TRBV30
AWSGLSTDTQY
>TRBV6-6
ASSYLGGRDTQY
>TRBV5-1
ASSLSSGGAGTGELF
>TRBV2
ATQGTLAKNIQY
>TRBV5-1
ASSGRDRSLATNEKLF
>TRBV7-2
ASSLKSSSRGGEQY
>TRBV10-1
ASSEAGVRTGELF
>TRBV2
ASSSQDSGELF
>TRBV5-6
ASSSSGTGAGNYGYT
>TRBV5-1
ASSQEASGGYEQY
>TRBV5-1
ASSPWTGRETQY
>TRBV2
ASRLYTGELF
>TRBV11-2
ASGNREKQPQH
>TRBV5-1
ASSPGAGSTEAF
>TRBV18
ASSVPGGETQY
>TRBV19
ASMGDRGTIGNQPQH
>TRBV5-6
ASSLGAGDPSGEQF
>TRBV9
ASSVVSTDTQY
>TRBV5-1
ASSFGQGGGETQY